This TCR beta chain was sequenced in a study of regulatory T cells in long-lasting Graves disease. General study points: When disease was persistent, TRBV28, TRBJ1-2 and TRBJ2-5 were the favored segments. Exclusively peripheral blood, rather than thyroid tissue, was studied.

Through Arm-PCR of CDR3 regions and iRepertoire HTBI primers, TCR beta libraries were built. Each CDR3 protein is one row after TCRdb ran MiXCR on the multiplex PCR reads. The sample lists about 400,000 distinct CDR3 sequences, 15% to 20% occurring once. Noted time point: newly diagnosed GD, antithyroid drugs for less than 3 months. PBMC-derived RNA was used for the TCR library. American Thyroid Association guidelines defined Graves' disease diagnosis. The germline gives CDR1 SGHDT, CDR2 YYEEEE. CDR3 length: 13 residues. V was pared by 4 bases and J by 2 bases, with 10 bases between. This clonotype has ten or more counts. Its antigen is still unknown. These same data were also listed under a study on T cells in Graves' hyperthyroidism and ophthalmopathy.

Sequencing was performed on peripheral blood mononuclear cells (PBMCs), taken at new diagnosis, from a patient treated with antithyroid drugs. This TCR was recovered from a woman aged 18 to 35 with Graves disease. The rearrangement uses TRBV5-6 and TRBJ2-7; D not resolved. CDR3 in amino acids: CASSPPETYEQYF. The CDR3 nucleotides read TGTGCCAGCAGCCCCCCGGAGACCTACGAGCAGTACTTC.